Below, 2 T cell receptor beta chains from the same sample are listed, as sequenced in a study of CD4 T cells in relation to SARS-CoV-2 and coronaviruses. Here immunoSEQ multiplex PCR was the method, and the copy in TCRdb shows in-frame clones only, minus some. Of around 30,000 clones in the sample, about 70% were seen once. What these receptors recognize is not known. Sequencing was performed on memory CD4+ T cells from PBMCs, cultured in vitro. These receptors originate from an adult with COVID-19.

The genes are TRBV9 and TRBJ1-2; TRBD1 matches 8 bases. J lost 2 bases, V lost 0 bases, and 0 bases had no gene match. CDR1 SGDLS and CDR2 YYNGEE come from the germline V gene. The CDR3 length is 14 residues. The CDR3 spells CASSVGTGNYGYTF. CDR3 coding DNA: TGTGCCAGCAGCGTAGGGACAGGGAACTATGGCTACACCTTC.

The chain uses TRBV30 and TRBJ2-3, with a tentative D call TRBD2 (7 bases). Germline loops: CDR1 GTSNPN, CDR2 SVGIG (reference sequence). The CDR3 loop spans 15 amino acids. V was pared by 7 bases and J by 0 bases, with 17 bases between. The CDR3 is CALGVGGRSTDTQYF. DNA of the CDR3: TGTGCCTTGGGGGTCGGGGGGCGCAGCACAGATACGCAGTATTTT.